One and the same sample provided the 3 T cell receptor beta chains below, sequenced in a study of T cells in Graves' hyperthyroidism and ophthalmopathy (dated by TCRdb to the late 2010s). The library relied on multiplex PCR. The run used an Illumina HiSeq 2000. The TCR beta CDR3 regions were amplified from the RNA transcripts. For the first round of RT-PCR on the TCR CDR3, the HTBI primer set was used together with the Qiagen OneStep RT-PCR kit. The public reads were quality trimmed at Q25 with fastp and then assembled into clones with MiXCR by TCRdb, keeping productive beta chains. Each CDR3 protein appears once, grouped with its most common genes and DNA. This sample holds hundreds of thousands of distinct CDR3 sequences; roughly 14% were observed only once. About 3.9% of the sample is in the top ten clones. Sequenced: blood. These receptors all stem from a woman in her forties with Graves' ophthalmopathy.

This clonotype was seen ten or more times. The chain couples TRBV18 to TRBJ2-1; 7 positions agree with TRBD1. Germline V CDR1 and CDR2: KGHSH, LQKENI. CDR3 length: 15 amino acids. V was pared by 2 bases and J by 2 bases, with 3 bases of the junction left unmatched. CDR3 DNA sequence: TGTGCCAGCTCACCAGGACAGGACACCTACAATGAGCAGTTCTTC. Translated, it gives CASSPGQDTYNEQFF.

There are many counts of this clonotype. The chain links TRBV11-2 to TRBJ2-5; 7 nucleotides match TRBD2. The CDR3 totals 15 residues. J lost 3 bases, V lost 5 bases, and 9 bases had no gene match. CDR1 is SGHAT and CDR2 is FQNNGV in the germline V gene. The chain's CDR3 is CASSPRGRGEETQYF. CDR3 nucleotides: TGTGCCAGCAGCCCCCGGGGGAGGGGCGAAGAGACCCAGTACTTC.

Only one count was recorded for this clonotype. The V call is TRBV6-4, the J call TRBJ2-7; 9 nucleotides agree with TRBD1. The germline gives CDR1 MRHNA, CDR2 SNTAGT. V was pared by 8 bases and J by 0 bases, with 5 bases of the junction left unmatched. There are 14 residues in the CDR3. CDR3 sequence: CASRTGESSYEQYF. CDR3 nucleotides: TGTGCCAGCCGGACAGGGGAAAGCTCCTACGAGCAGTACTTC.